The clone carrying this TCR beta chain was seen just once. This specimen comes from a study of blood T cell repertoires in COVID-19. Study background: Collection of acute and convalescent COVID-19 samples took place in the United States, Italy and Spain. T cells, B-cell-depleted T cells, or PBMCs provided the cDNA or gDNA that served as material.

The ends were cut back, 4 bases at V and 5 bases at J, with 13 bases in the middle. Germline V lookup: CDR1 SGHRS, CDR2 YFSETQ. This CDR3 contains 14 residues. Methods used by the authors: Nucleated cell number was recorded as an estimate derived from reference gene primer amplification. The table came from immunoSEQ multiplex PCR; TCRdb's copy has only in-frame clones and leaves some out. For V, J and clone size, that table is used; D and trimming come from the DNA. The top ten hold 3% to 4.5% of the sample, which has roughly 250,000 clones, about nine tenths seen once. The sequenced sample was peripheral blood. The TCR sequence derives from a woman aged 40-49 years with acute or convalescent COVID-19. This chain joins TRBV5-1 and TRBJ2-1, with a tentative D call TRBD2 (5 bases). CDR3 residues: CASSNGGPNNEQFF. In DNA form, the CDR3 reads TGCGCCAGCAGCAATGGAGGACCTAACAATGAGCAGTTCTTC.